Shown below are 8 T cell receptor beta chains from a single sample sequenced in a study of shared clonotypes between healthy human individuals (dated by TCRdb to 2018 to 2021). Library prep was done by the immunoSEQ multiplex PCR assay. The table was pulled from immuneACCESS by TCRdb, which kept in-frame rearrangements only. Such tables lose some clones; where checked, under half of the loss comes from unresolved V genes, and the rest has no known cause. The sample profile shows about 320,000 clones; over 75% of them were found once. The top ten clones comprise under 20% of the sample. Sequences were obtained from memory CD8+ T cells sorted from blood. The cell subset or site tag for this specimen amounts to: CD45RO+ cells pooled with CCR7-negative TemRA cells. The receptors here all came from a man between 18 and 35 years old in good health.

This rearrangement joins TRBV27 to TRBJ2-7; no reliable D call. Trimming shortened V by 8 bases and J by 5 bases, and 10 bases separated the two germline ends. This CDR3 region has 11 residues. Germline V lookup: CDR1 MNHEY, CDR2 SMNVEV (reference sequence). The CDR3 sequence: CASRRADEQYF. CDR3 sequence (DNA): TGTGCCAGCCGCCGGGCTGACGAGCAGTACTTC.

Only one count was recorded for this clone. The CDR3 reads CASSPQGVTTNEKLFF. In DNA form, the CDR3 reads TGTGCCAGCAGTCCCCAGGGGGTGACAACTAATGAAAAACTGTTTTTT. This chain joins TRBV27 and TRBJ1-4; the match to TRBD1 covers 7 bases. Germline V gives CDR1 MNHEY, CDR2 SMNVEV (reference sequence). This CDR3 has 16 residues. V shed 5 bases and J 0 bases; nucleotides not matched to a gene: 6. The variable domain in full, with the rest retrieved from reference TRBV27 and TRBJ1-4, is EAQVTQNPRYLITVTGKKLTVTCSQNMNHEYMSWYRQDPGLGLRQIYYSMNVEVTDKGDVPEGYKVSRKEKRNFPLILESPSPNQTSLYFCASSPQGVTTNEKLFFGSGTQLSVL.

The rearrangement uses TRBV4-3 and TRBJ2-7; 9 positions agree with TRBD2. Germline trimming cut 0 bases from V and 4 bases from J; bases unmatched to any gene: 7. The CDR3 is 16 residues long. Germline V CDR1 and CDR2: LGHNA, YSLEER. The CDR3 DNA reads as TGCGCCAGCAGCCAAGAGAAACTAGCGGGTAGATACGAGCAGTACTTC. The encoded protein is CASSQEKLAGRYEQYF.

The gene calls are TRBV7-6 and TRBJ2-3; 10 bases align to TRBD2. There are 19 residues in the CDR3. Germline assignment: CDR1 SGHVS and CDR2 FNYEAQ. Unmatched junction bases numbered 12, after V lost 1 base and J lost 2 bases. In DNA form, the CDR3 reads TGTGCCAGCAGCTTAGGGGTAGCGGCTAGCGGGGGCCACACAGATACGCAGTATTTT. As protein: CASSLGVAASGGHTDTQYF.

This clone was seen a few times. The rearrangement joins TRBV19 to TRBJ2-7; TRBD1 might be the D (5 bases). The V gene lost 6 bases and the J gene lost 5 bases, with 14 bases spanning the gap. CDR1 is LNHDA, CDR2 SQIVND, per germline (reference sequence). This CDR3 has 13 residues. Written as DNA, the CDR3 is TGTGCCAGTAGCCAGGGTCCTGGAAACGAGCAGTACTTC. Protein: CASSQGPGNEQYF. Full variable domain (rest looked up from reference TRBV19 and TRBJ2-7): DGGITQSPKYLFRKEGQNVTLSCEQNLNHDAMYWYRQDPGQGLRLIYYSQIVNDFQKGDIAEGYSVSREKKESFPLTVTSAQKNPTAFYLCASSQGPGNEQYFGPGTRLTVT.

This clone showed up just once. The V and J genes are TRBV2 and TRBJ2-1; no definite D call. The V gene's germline CDR1 is SNHLY and CDR2 FYNNEI. The ends were cut back, 6 bases at V and 6 bases at J, with 6 bases in the middle. CDR3 length: 11 residues. CDR3 nucleotide sequence: TGTGCCAGCAGCGGCTCCAATGAGCAGTTCTTC. Its translation: CASSGSNEQFF.

The chain is built from TRBV7-6 and TRBJ2-6; the D is unclear. The V and J ends lost 5 bases and 5 bases respectively, with 22 bases between them. In germline, CDR1 is SGHVS, CDR2 FNYEAQ. This CDR3 has 18 residues. The chain's CDR3 is CASSLEGISQSRANVLTF. For the CDR3, the DNA is TGTGCCAGCAGCCTTGAAGGTATCTCACAAAGTCGGGCCAACGTCCTGACTTTC.

The chain combines TRBV10-3 with TRBJ1-6; D gene uncertain. This CDR3 has 14 residues. Per germline, CDR1 ENHRY and CDR2 SYGVKD. V shed 11 bases and J shed 7 bases, with 18 bases lying between them. The CDR3 DNA sequence: TGTGCCTCAAAACCGGCAGGAAGCAATTCACCCCTCCACTTT. It is translated as CASKPAGSNSPLHF.